This entry features one T cell receptor (beta chain) sequence. The antigen is unknown. The CDR3 is 14 residues long. The germline V gene encodes CDR1 SQVTM and CDR2 ANQGSEA. The data were taken from a study of monozygotic twins with inflammatory bowel disease. General study points: Differing immunosuppressive treatments may have added variability to patient repertoires. By inverse Simpson index, TCRbeta diversity was lower in IBD patients than in healthy co-twins.

Per-sample cDNA came from eight separate reactions. TCRdb reprocessed the 5' RACE reads, with one entry per CDR3 protein and no DNA. The listing records some 90,000 distinct CDR3 sequences. Sequenced: blood. The chain recombines TRBV29-1 with TRBJ1-4; TCRdb designates TRBD1, a call that cannot be tested without DNA. The TCR originated in a human donor with ulcerative colitis or Crohn's disease, or a healthy co-twin of an affected twin (not recorded which). The CDR3 sequence is CSVRPTGTNEKLFF.